One and the same sample provided the 17 T cell receptor beta chains below, sequenced in a study of T cell changes during pregnancy in multiple sclerosis. Profiled with immunoSEQ multiplex PCR; TCRdb holds only in-frame clones, not every one. The repertoire holds 70,000 to 80,000 clones, with roughly nine tenths as singletons. The input for sequencing was peripheral blood, taken before pregnancy. Receptors were obtained from a female donor with multiple sclerosis, enrolled in a pregnancy study.

The rearrangement uses TRBV18 and TRBJ2-2; D perhaps matches TRBD1 (6 bases). Trimming stripped 3 bases from V and 7 bases from J, with 15 bases between. CDR1 KGHSH and CDR2 LQKENI come from the germline V gene. This CDR3 has 15 amino acids. The CDR3 loop is CASSPEAVQGGELFF. CDR3 DNA: TGTGCCAGCTCACCCGAGGCGGTACAGGGCGGGGAGCTGTTTTTT.

The sample holds one count of this clone. V and J are TRBV30 and TRBJ1-4; maybe TRBD1 (5 bases). Trimming stripped 7 bases from V and 6 bases from J, with 12 bases between. CDR1 GTSNPN and CDR2 SVGIG come from the germline V gene (reference sequence). This CDR3 comprises 12 residues. The CDR3 coding sequence is TGTGCCTCCGGGACTGGGCATGAAAAACTGTTTTTT. It encodes CASGTGHEKLFF.

The rearrangement joins TRBV2 to TRBJ1-1; TRBD1 matches at 8 bases. J was trimmed by 0 bases and V by 10 bases; bases with no gene match: 7. The CDR3 totals 14 residues. Germline loops: CDR1 SNHLY, CDR2 FYNNEI. The CDR3 bases are TGTGCCACCGGGACAGGAGTATTGAACACTGAAGCTTTCTTT. It specifies CATGTGVLNTEAFF.

This sequence joins TRBV30 and TRBJ1-1; D gene ambiguous. CDR3 size: 11 residues. The germline V gene has CDR1 GTSNPN and CDR2 SVGIG (reference sequence). V lost 1 base and J 5 bases, leaving 5 bases between the germline ends. CDR3 in DNA: TGTGCCTGGAGTGAGGAGACTGAAGCTTTCTTT. As protein: CAWSEETEAFF. The variable domain in full, with the rest retrieved from reference TRBV30 and TRBJ1-1, is SQTIHQWPATLVQPVGSPLSLECTVEGTSNPNLYWYRQAAGRGLQLLFYSVGIGQISSEVPQNLSASRPQDRQFILSSKKLLLSDSGFYLCAWSEETEAFFGQGTRLTVV.

V usage is TRBV29-1 and J usage is TRBJ2-1; 7 bases are a match to TRBD2. This CDR3 is built from 15 residues. Germline V gene data show CDR1 as SQVTM and CDR2 as ANQGSEA. V trimming: 6 bases; J trimming: 3 bases; junction bases outside the gene matches: 11. The CDR3 loop reads CSVPVNGRYYNEQFF. The CDR3 DNA reads TGCAGCGTCCCCGTAAACGGGAGGTACTACAATGAGCAGTTCTTC.

The table lists this clone with a count of one. Here the CDR3 reads CASRDNTGLNTEAFF. The CDR3 nucleotides are TGTGCCAGCAGGGATAATACAGGACTAAACACTGAAGCTTTCTTT. The rearrangement joins TRBV6-4 to TRBJ1-1; D perhaps matches TRBD1 (5 bases). Germline CDR1 MRHNA, CDR2 SNTAGT. Trimming removed 6 bases from V and 2 bases from J, with 16 bases in between. The CDR3 runs 15 residues.

The rearrangement uses TRBV6-6 and TRBJ2-3; D not certain. CDR1 MNHNY and CDR2 SVGAGI come from the germline V gene (reference sequence). Trimming stripped 0 bases from V and 2 bases from J, with 6 bases between. The CDR3 sequence is 14 residues long. CDR3 DNA sequence: TGTGCCAGCAGTTACTCGCGTGTCACAGATACGCAGTATTTT. Protein: CASSYSRVTDTQYF.

The chain has TRBV11-3 and TRBJ2-1; TRBD2 agrees at 12 bases. J was trimmed by 4 bases and V by 5 bases; bases with no gene match: 6. Germline V CDR1 and CDR2: SGHNT, YENEEA. CDR3 length equals 16 residues. CDR3 sequence: CASSPRTSGAYNEQFF. CDR3 sequence (DNA): TGTGCCAGCAGCCCAAGGACTAGCGGGGCATACAATGAGCAGTTCTTC.

This clone was seen only once. The J gene is TRBJ2-1, the V gene TRBV5-1; 11 nucleotides match TRBD2. This CDR3 comprises 15 residues. Germline V lookup: CDR1 SGHRS, CDR2 YFSETQ. V shed 4 bases and J 4 bases; nucleotides not matched to a gene: 4. The CDR3 DNA follows: TGCGCCAGCAGCCCTAGCGGGGGGAGGTACAATGAGCAGTTCTTC. Amino acid sequence: CASSPSGGRYNEQFF.

V and J are TRBV9 and TRBJ2-6; 7 bases fit TRBD1. Germline trimming cut 4 bases from V and 0 bases from J; bases unmatched to any gene: 4. Germline loops: CDR1 SGDLS, CDR2 YYNGEE. The CDR3 loop spans 16 amino acids. The CDR3 bases are TGTGCCAGCAGCTTAGGGACAGTCTCTGGGGCCAACGTCCTGACTTTC. Amino acids: CASSLGTVSGANVLTF. The whole variable domain, filled in from reference TRBV9 and TRBJ2-6, reads DSGVTQTPKHLITATGQRVTLRCSPRSGDLSVYWYQQSLDQGLQFLIQYYNGEERAKGNILERFSAQQFPDLHSELNLSSLELGDSALYFCASSLGTVSGANVLTFGAGSRLTVL.

The chain combines TRBV25-1 with TRBJ2-1; maybe TRBD2 (6 bases). The CDR3 extends over 14 amino acids. Looked up from germline, CDR1 is MGHDK and CDR2 is SYGVNS. Trimming left V 11 bases short and J 4 bases short, with 18 bases between. CDR3 sequence (DNA): TGTGCCTGCGCCGCGGCGGGACGGTACAATGAGCAGTTCTTC. Its translation is CACAAAGRYNEQFF.

This clone was detected once. J is TRBJ1-3 and V is TRBV5-8, with D possibly TRBD1 on 6 matching bases. CDR1 SGHTS and CDR2 YDEGEE come from the germline V gene. V was clipped by 2 bases and J by 0 bases, with 9 bases between them. This CDR3 is 15 amino acids long. CDR3 nucleotide sequence: TGTGCCAGCAGCTTCCAGGGGTACTCTGGAAACACCATATATTTT. This translates into CASSFQGYSGNTIYF.

This chain links TRBV27 with TRBJ1-1, with D hard to call. This CDR3 spans 14 amino acids. The germline gives CDR1 MNHEY, CDR2 SMNVEV (reference sequence). The V and J ends lost 6 bases and 4 bases respectively, with 15 bases between them. The CDR3 region has the DNA TGTGCCAGCAGGTATCAGGAGGATGGCACTGAAGCTTTCTTT. It is translated as CASRYQEDGTEAFF.

The rearrangement uses TRBV2 and TRBJ1-3, with 8 bases identical to TRBD1. The CDR3 spans 14 residues. From germline, CDR1 is SNHLY and CDR2 FYNNEI. V shed 6 bases, J shed 0 bases, and the junction held 1 base outside the gene matches. The CDR3 DNA follows: TGTGCCAGCAGCACAGGGGGCTCTGGAAACACCATATATTTT. This translates into CASSTGGSGNTIYF. The entire variable domain, with the rest obtained from reference TRBV2 and TRBJ1-3, is as follows: EPEVTQTPSHQVTQMGQEVILRCVPISNHLYFYWYRQILGQKVEFLVSFYNNEISEKSEIFDDQFSVERPDGSNFTLKIRSTKLEDSAMYFCASSTGGSGNTIYFGEGSWLTVV.

The chain is built from TRBV6-1 and TRBJ2-6; D unclear. V was clipped by 2 bases and J by 0 bases, with 5 bases between them. This CDR3 is 15 amino acids long. CDR1 is MNHNS and CDR2 is SASEGT in the germline V gene. CDR3 amino acids: CASSERFSGANVLTF. Written as DNA, the CDR3 is TGTGCCAGCAGTGAACGGTTCTCTGGGGCCAACGTCCTGACTTTC.

The chain joins TRBV6-5 to TRBJ2-7; the D gene is possibly TRBD1 (6 bases). V was shortened by 0 bases and J by 0 bases, with 12 bases between the two germline ends. The CDR3 is 16 amino acids. CDR1 and CDR2 from the germline V gene are MNHEY and SVGAGI. For the CDR3, the DNA is TGTGCCAGCAGTTACTCGATTGGACAGCACTCCTACGAGCAGTACTTC. It specifies CASSYSIGQHSYEQYF.

The chain couples TRBV5-1 to TRBJ2-5, with D hard to call. CDR3 size: 14 residues. V lost 2 bases and J lost 3, with 11 bases in between. CDR1 is SGHRS and CDR2 is YFSETQ in the germline V gene. The CDR3 region has the DNA TGCGCCAGCAGCTTCGGTGGCGGAAAAGAGACCCAGTACTTC. Protein product: CASSFGGGKETQYF. Together with reference TRBV5-1 and TRBJ2-5, the CDR3 gives the full variable domain: KAGVTQTPRYLIKTRGQQVTLSCSPISGHRSVSWYQQTPGQGLQFLFEYFSETQRNKGNFPGRFSGRQFSNSRSEMNVSTLELGDSALYLCASSFGGGKETQYFGPGTRLLVL.